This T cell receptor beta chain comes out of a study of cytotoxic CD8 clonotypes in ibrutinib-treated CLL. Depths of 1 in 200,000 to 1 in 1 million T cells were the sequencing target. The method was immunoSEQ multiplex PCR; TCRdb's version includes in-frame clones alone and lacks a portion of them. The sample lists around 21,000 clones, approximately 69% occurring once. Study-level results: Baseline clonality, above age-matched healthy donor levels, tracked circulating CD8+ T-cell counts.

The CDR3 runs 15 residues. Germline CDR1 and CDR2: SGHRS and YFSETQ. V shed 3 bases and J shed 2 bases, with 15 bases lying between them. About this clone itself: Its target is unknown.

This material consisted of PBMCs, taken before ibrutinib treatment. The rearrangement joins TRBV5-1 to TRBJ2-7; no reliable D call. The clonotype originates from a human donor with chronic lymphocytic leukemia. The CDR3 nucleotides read TGCGCCAGCAGCTCCCGCGGTTCGTCCACCTACGAGCAGTACTTC. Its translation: CASSSRGSSTYEQYF.